This T cell receptor beta chain emerged from a study of cytomegalovirus exposure and HLA in healthy donors. Of note for this clone: Its target is unknown.

General study findings and limits: Exclusion as indistinguishable affected some V segments, including TRBV6-2 and TRBV6-3. A later analysis linked around 17,000 TCR beta sequences to HLA alleles at 0.05 false discovery rate. There were reportedly fewer N-insertions in an Asian-associated ancestry cluster than the roughly 700-donor mean, in a later analysis. There were a few CMV-associated chains whose specificity for CMV antigens was confirmed in vitro.

This PCR relied on a set of 60 Vbeta primers and 13 Jbeta primers. Some clones are missing from TCRdb's copy, which holds only in-frame ones; the method was immunoSEQ multiplex PCR. This repertoire includes 150,000 to 200,000 clones. Germline V gene lookup returns CDR1 MNHNS and CDR2 SASEGT. This CDR3 contains 15 residues. Trimming removed 1 base at V and 11 bases at J, with 20 bases between. The J gene is TRBJ2-5, the V gene TRBV6-1; TRBD2 is a possible D gene (6 bases). Sequencing used PBMCs. The sequence was obtained from a man younger than 40 in good health and CMV-seronegative. The CDR3 DNA is TGTGCCAGCAGTGAAGGGGATAGCGGAGCGGCGGGGCAGTACTTC. Translating gives CASSEGDSGAAGQYF.